This is a list of T cell receptor beta chains from one sample in a study of T cell responses to AZD1222 COVID-19 vaccine. Profiled with immunoSEQ multiplex PCR; TCRdb holds only in-frame clones, not every one. The repertoire holds roughly 150,000 clones, with around 88% as singletons. Sequencing used peripheral blood, obtained on day 0 of AZD1222 vaccination. These receptors came from an adult in good health. Each CDR3 is given with its conserved first and last residue. The D gene is left open where the match is weak. Not every row has a clone size; where given, it reads once, few, many or a size class.

>TRBD2|TRBJ2-1|TRBV29-1|NA
TGCAGCGTCCATAGCGGGGGATCCTACAATGAGCAGTTCTTC
CSVHSGGSYNEQFF
>TRBD1|TRBJ2-7|TRBV4-2|NA
TGTGCCAGCAGCCATCTCGGGACAGGGGACTCCTACGAGCAGTACTTC
CASSHLGTGDSYEQYF
>TRBD2|TRBJ2-7|TRBV4-3|few
TGCGCCAGCAGCCAAGGGGGGGGATCTTTACGAGAGCAGTACTTC
CASSQGGGSLREQYF
>NA|TRBJ1-1|TRBV6-5|once
TGTGCCAGCAGTTACTTCGGGGACGCTTTCTTT
CASSYFGDAFF
>NA|TRBJ2-5|TRBV9|once
TGTGCCAGCAGCGTAGAGGTCAGCCCCTTTACCCAGTACTTC
CASSVEVSPFTQYF
>NA|TRBJ2-2|TRBV15|NA
TGTGCCACCAGCAGAGGGCGGAGCGGCGGGGAGCTGTTTTTT
CATSRGRSGGELFF
>NA|TRBJ1-2|TRBV6-5|NA
TGTGCCAGCGGCCGGACAACTTACTATGGCTACACCTTC
CASGRTTYYGYTF
>TRBD2|TRBJ2-7|TRBV30|NA
TGTGCCTGCGGGACTAGCGCTTACGAGCAGTACTTC
CACGTSAYEQYF
>TRBD2|TRBJ2-1|TRBV7-3|NA
TGTGCCAGCAGCTTAAGCTCTCCTAGCGGGGCGACCTACAATGAGCAGTTCTTC
CASSLSSPSGATYNEQFF
>TRBD1|TRBJ2-7|TRBV28|NA
TGTGCCAGCAGTTTAATTGTAGACAGGGGGCAAGACGAGCAGTACTTC
CASSLIVDRGQDEQYF
>TRBD1|TRBJ1-5|TRBV30|NA
TGTGCCTGGAGTTCCGTGGACAGGGATAATCAGCCCCAGCATTTT
CAWSSVDRDNQPQHF
>NA|TRBJ1-5|TRBV6-6|NA
TGTGCCAGCAGTACCCGGGACGGGGGACAGCCCCAGCATTTT
CASSTRDGGQPQHF
>NA|TRBJ1-3|TRBV4-1|NA
TGCGCCAGCAGCCCGCGTGCAGAGTTAAACACCATATATTTT
CASSPRAELNTIYF
>TRBD2|TRBJ2-7|TRBV12-5|NA
TGTGCTAGTGCTACCAGGACTAGCGGGGCCTACGAGCAGTACTTC
CASATRTSGAYEQYF
>NA|TRBJ2-7|TRBV14|once
TGTGCCAGCGGTCAGATCCCCTACGAGCAGTACTTC
CASGQIPYEQYF
>NA|TRBJ2-7|TRBV4-3|NA
TGCGCCAGCAGCCAAGAAATCGGTCTCGGGTACGAGCAGTACTTC
CASSQEIGLGYEQYF
>NA|TRBJ2-1|TRBV4-2|NA
TGTGCCAGCAGCCAAGGGGAGAGATACAATGAGCAGTTCTTC
CASSQGERYNEQFF
>NA|TRBJ1-5|TRBV27|NA
TGTGCCAGCAGTTTAGCAGGGCTTAGCAATCAGCCCCAGCATTTT
CASSLAGLSNQPQHF
>NA|TRBJ1-4|TRBV4-3|NA
TGCGCCAGCAGCCAAGACCCGACAGCCTCTAATGAAAAACTGTTTTTT
CASSQDPTASNEKLFF
>TRBD1|TRBJ1-1|TRBV15|NA
TGTGCCACCAGCAGAGCTTCCAGGGGGGGAGCTTTCTTT
CATSRASRGGAFF
>TRBD1|TRBJ1-1|TRBV30|NA
TGTGCCTGGAGTGGCTGGACAGGGATGGACGCTTTCTTT
CAWSGWTGMDAFF
>NA|TRBJ1-1|TRBV28|NA
TGTGCCAGCAGTTTCCTCGGACAGATTAACACTGAAGCTTTCTTT
CASSFLGQINTEAFF
>NA|TRBJ2-5|TRBV5-4|NA
TGTGCCAGCAGCCTGAGGGGGGGAGGGAAAGAGACCCAGTACTTC
CASSLRGGGKETQYF
>TRBD1|TRBJ1-1|TRBV4-1|few
TGCGCCAGCAGCCAAGAACAGGGGTGGACTGAAGCTTTCTTT
CASSQEQGWTEAFF
>NA|TRBJ2-7|TRBV13|NA
TGTGCCAGCAGCTTAGGTGGCTACGAGCAGTACTTC
CASSLGGYEQYF
>TRBD1|TRBJ1-3|TRBV7-8|NA
TGTGCCAGCAGCCCCGGGACAGGTGGAAACACCATATATTTT
CASSPGTGGNTIYF
>NA|TRBJ2-1|TRBV5-1|NA
TGCGCCAGCAGCCGGGCGGTCATCACCGGGCATGAGCAGTTCTTC
CASSRAVITGHEQFF
>NA|TRBJ1-2|TRBV27|NA
TGTGCCAGCGCGCCCTCAGGGTGGGGCTACACCTTC
CASAPSGWGYTF
>TRBD1|TRBJ1-3|TRBV6-5|NA
TGTGCTAGTAGGAGCCAGGGGGTGGGAAACACCATATATTTT
CASRSQGVGNTIYF
>TRBD2|TRBJ2-1|TRBV9|NA
TGTGCCAGCAGCGCCGGGACTAGCGTCGGTGAGCAGTTCTTC
CASSAGTSVGEQFF
>NA|TRBJ1-1|TRBV24-1|NA
TGTGCCACCAGTGATTTCGAAACGGCGGGGAACACTGAAGCTTTCTTT
CATSDFETAGNTEAFF
>TRBD1|TRBJ1-6|TRBV7-8|NA
TGTGCCAGCAGCCCGACAGGGCTTTCACCCCTCCACTTT
CASSPTGLSPLHF
>TRBD2|TRBJ2-3|TRBV30|NA
TGTGCCTGGAGTGGGGTTGGCGGGAGGGCAGATACGCAGTATTTT
CAWSGVGGRADTQYF
>NA|TRBJ1-3|TRBV11-3|NA
TGTGCCAGCAGCTTAGATCAAAGGCAAGGAAACACCATATATTTT
CASSLDQRQGNTIYF
>NA|TRBJ1-1|TRBV19|NA
TGTGCCAGTAGAGAGGGCCCCTTGAGGAATGCTGAAGCTTTCTTT
CASREGPLRNAEAFF
>NA|TRBJ2-1|TRBV12-3/TRBV12-4|NA
TGTGCCAGCAGTTTAAGGGAAGAGGAGTTCTTC
CASSLREEEFF
>NA|TRBJ1-1|TRBV5-1|NA
TGCGCCAGCAGTACAACAGGGACGAACACTGAAGCTTTCTTT
CASSTTGTNTEAFF